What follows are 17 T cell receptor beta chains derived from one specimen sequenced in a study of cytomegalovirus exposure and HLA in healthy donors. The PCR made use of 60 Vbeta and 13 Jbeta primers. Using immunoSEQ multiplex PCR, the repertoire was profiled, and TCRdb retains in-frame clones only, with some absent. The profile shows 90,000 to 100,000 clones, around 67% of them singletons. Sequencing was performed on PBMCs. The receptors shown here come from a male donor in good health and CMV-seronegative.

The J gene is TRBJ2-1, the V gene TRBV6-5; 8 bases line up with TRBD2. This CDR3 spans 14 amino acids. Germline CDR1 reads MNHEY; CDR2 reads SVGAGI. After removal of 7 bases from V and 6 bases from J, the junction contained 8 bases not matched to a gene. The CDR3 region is CASNAGREVNEQFF. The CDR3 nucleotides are TGTGCCAGCAACGCCGGGCGGGAGGTCAATGAGCAGTTCTTC.

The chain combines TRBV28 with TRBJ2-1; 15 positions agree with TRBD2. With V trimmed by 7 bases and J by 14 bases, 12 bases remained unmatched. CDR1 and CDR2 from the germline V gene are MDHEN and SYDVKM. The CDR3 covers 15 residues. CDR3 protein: CASIGGLAGGPVEFF. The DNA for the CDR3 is TGTGCCAGCATCGGAGGACTAGCGGGAGGGCCGGTCGAGTTCTTC.

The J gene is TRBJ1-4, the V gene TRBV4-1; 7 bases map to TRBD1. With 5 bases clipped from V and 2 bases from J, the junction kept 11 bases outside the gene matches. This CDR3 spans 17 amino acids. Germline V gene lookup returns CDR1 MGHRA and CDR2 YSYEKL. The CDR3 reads CASSSWTGPKTNEKLFF. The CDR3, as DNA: TGCGCCAGCAGCTCCTGGACAGGACCGAAGACTAATGAAAAACTGTTTTTT.

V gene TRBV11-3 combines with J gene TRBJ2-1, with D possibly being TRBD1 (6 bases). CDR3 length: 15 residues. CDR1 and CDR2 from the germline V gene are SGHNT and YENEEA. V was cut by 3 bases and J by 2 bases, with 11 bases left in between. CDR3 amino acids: CASSFQGRTYNEQFF. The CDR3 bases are TGTGCCAGCAGCTTCCAGGGGAGAACCTACAATGAGCAGTTCTTC.

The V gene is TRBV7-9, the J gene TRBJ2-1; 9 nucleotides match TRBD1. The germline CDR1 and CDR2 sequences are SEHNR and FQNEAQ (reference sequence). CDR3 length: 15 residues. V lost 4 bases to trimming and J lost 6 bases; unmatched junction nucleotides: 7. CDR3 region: CASSSRDRDPNEQFF. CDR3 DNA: TGTGCCAGCAGCTCCCGGGACAGGGACCCCAATGAGCAGTTCTTC.

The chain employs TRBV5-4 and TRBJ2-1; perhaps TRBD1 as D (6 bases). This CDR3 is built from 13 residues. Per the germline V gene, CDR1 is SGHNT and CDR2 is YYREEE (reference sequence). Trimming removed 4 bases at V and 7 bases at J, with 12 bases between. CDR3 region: CASSLGQPNEQFF. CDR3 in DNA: TGTGCCAGCAGCCTAGGACAGCCGAATGAGCAGTTCTTC.

The CDR3 DNA reads TGCGCCAGCAGCCAAGATCACGGCAGGCCCAATCAGCCCCAGCATTTT. It encodes CASSQDHGRPNQPQHF. The V call is TRBV4-3, the J call TRBJ1-5; unclear D gene. V dropped 0 bases and J dropped 3 bases, with 12 bases sitting between them. The CDR3 spans 16 residues. The germline V gene has CDR1 LGHNA and CDR2 YSLEER.

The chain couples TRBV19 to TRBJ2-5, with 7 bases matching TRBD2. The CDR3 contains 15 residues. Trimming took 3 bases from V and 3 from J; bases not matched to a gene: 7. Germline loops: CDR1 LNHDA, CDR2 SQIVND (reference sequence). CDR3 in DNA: TGTGCCAGTAGTATCGGGACTCGGGGGGAAGAGACCCAGTACTTC. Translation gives CASSIGTRGEETQYF.

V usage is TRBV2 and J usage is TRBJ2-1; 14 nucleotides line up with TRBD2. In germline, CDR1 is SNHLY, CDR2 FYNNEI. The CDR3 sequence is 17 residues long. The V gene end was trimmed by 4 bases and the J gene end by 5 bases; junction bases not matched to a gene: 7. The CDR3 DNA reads TGTGCCAGCAGTGGACTAGCGGGAGGGCCGGGGAACAATGAGCAGTTCTTC. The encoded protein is CASSGLAGGPGNNEQFF.

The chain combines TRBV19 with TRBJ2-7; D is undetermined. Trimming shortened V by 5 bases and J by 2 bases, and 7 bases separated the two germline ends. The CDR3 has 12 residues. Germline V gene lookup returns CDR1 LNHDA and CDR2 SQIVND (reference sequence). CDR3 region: CASSPDAYEQYF. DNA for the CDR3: TGTGCCAGTAGTCCAGATGCCTACGAGCAGTACTTC.

The CDR3 reads CASILSGDYKNIQYF. In nucleotides, the CDR3 is TGTGCCAGCATATTAAGCGGAGACTACAAAAACATTCAGTACTTC. V and J are TRBV2 and TRBJ2-4, with D possibly matching TRBD2 (5 bases). Germline CDR1 reads SNHLY; CDR2 reads FYNNEI. There are 15 residues in the CDR3. V lost 7 bases to trimming and J lost 3 bases, with 16 bases between them.

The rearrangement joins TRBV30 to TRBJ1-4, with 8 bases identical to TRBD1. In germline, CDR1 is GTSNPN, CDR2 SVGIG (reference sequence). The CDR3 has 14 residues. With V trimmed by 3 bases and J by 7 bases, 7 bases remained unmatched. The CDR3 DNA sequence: TGTGCCTGGAGGAGACAGGGGATAGCTGAAAAACTGTTTTTT. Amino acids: CAWRRQGIAEKLFF.

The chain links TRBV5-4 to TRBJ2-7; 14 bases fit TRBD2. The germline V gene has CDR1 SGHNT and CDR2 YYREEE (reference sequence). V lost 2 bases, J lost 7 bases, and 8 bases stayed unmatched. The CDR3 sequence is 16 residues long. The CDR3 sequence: CASSFGTSGSIWEQYF. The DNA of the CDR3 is TGTGCCAGCAGCTTCGGGACTAGCGGGAGTATATGGGAGCAGTACTTC. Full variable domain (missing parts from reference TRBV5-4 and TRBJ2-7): ETGVTQSPTHLIKTRGQQVTLRCSSQSGHNTVSWYQQALGQGPQFIFQYYREEENGRGNFPPRFSGLQFPNYSSELNVNALELDDSALYLCASSFGTSGSIWEQYFGPGTRLTVT.

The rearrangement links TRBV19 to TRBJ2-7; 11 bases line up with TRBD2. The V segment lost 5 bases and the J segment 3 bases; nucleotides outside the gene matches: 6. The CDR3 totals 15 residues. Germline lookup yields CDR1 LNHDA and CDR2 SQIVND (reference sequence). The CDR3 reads CASSAGLAGGYEQYF. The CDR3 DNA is TGTGCCAGTAGTGCCGGACTAGCGGGTGGCTACGAGCAGTACTTC.

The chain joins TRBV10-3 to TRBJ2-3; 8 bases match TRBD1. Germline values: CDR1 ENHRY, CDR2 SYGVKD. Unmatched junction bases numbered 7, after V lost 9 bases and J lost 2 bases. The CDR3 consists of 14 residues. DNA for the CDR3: TGTGCCATGGGGACAGGCGTAAACACAGATACGCAGTATTTT. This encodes CAMGTGVNTDTQYF.

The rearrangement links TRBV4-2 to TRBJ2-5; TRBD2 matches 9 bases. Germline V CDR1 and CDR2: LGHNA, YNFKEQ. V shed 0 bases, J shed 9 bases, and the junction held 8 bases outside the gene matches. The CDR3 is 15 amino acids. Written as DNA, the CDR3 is TGTGCCAGCAGCCAAGATTGGGCTAGCGGGAAGGCCCAGTACTTC. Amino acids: CASSQDWASGKAQYF.

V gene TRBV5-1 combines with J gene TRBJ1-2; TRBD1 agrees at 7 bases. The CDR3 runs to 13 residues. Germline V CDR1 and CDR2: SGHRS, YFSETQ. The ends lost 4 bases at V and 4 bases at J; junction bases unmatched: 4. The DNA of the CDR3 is TGCGCCAGCAGCCCTGACAGGGTCTATGGCTACACCTTC. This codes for CASSPDRVYGYTF. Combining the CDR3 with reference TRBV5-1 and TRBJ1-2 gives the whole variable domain KAGVTQTPRYLIKTRGQQVTLSCSPISGHRSVSWYQQTPGQGLQFLFEYFSETQRNKGNFPGRFSGRQFSNSRSEMNVSTLELGDSALYLCASSPDRVYGYTFGSGTRLTVV.